The clone carrying this TCR beta chain was picked up a small number of times. Its target is not known. The sample comes from a study of response to subunit inactivated influenza vaccine. Findings and limits, study-wide: That few new T cells are recruited by each seasonal influenza vaccination was the authors' suggestion.

Germline CDR1 reads MNHEY; CDR2 reads SMNVEV (reference sequence). V shed 5 bases and J 2 bases; nucleotides not matched to a gene: 4. CDR3 size: 15 residues. TCRdb redid the calling of the RT-PCR reads with MiXCR, one entry per CDR3 protein. The sample consists of about 520,000 distinct CDR3 sequences, approximately 7.8% of them appearing once. The J gene is TRBJ1-4, the V gene TRBV27; TRBD1 aligns across 8 bases. The sample in question was PBMCs from blood, obtained approximately 25 months after vaccination. The receptor was derived from a man aged 45 to 75 who received an inactivated influenza vaccine. The CDR3 DNA is TGTGCCAGCAGTCCCTACAGGGGGACTAATGAAAAACTGTTTTTT. Translated, it gives CASSPYRGTNEKLFF.